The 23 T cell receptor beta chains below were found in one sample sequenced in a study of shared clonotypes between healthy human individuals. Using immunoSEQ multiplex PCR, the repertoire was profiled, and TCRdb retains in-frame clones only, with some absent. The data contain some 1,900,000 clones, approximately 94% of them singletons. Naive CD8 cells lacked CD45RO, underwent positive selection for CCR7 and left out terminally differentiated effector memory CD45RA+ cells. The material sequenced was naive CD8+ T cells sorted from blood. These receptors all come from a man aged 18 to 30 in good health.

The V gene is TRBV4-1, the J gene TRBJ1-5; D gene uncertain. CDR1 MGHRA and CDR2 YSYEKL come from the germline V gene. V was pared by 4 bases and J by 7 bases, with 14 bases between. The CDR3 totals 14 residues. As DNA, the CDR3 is TGCGCCAGCAGCCTAGATTCAGAAGAACAGCCCCAGCATTTT. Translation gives CASSLDSEEQPQHF.

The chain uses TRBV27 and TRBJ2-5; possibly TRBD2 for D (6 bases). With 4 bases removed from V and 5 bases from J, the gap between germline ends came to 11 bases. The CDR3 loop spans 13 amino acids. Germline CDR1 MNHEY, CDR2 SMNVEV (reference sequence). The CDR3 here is CASSWTGGETQYF. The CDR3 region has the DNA TGTGCCAGCAGTTGGACCGGAGGGGAGACCCAGTACTTC.

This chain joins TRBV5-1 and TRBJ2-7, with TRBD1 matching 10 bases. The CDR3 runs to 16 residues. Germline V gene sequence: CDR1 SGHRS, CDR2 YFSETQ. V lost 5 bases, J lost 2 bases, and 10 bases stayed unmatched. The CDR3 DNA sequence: TGCGCCAGCAGTTCGATACCGGGACAGGGGACCTACGAGCAGTACTTC. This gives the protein CASSSIPGQGTYEQYF.

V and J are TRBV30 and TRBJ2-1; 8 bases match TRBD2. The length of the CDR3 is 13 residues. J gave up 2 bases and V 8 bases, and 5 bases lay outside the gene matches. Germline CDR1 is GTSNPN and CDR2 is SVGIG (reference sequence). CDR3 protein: CAIPAGAYNEQFF. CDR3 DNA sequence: TGTGCCATCCCAGCGGGGGCCTACAATGAGCAGTTCTTC.

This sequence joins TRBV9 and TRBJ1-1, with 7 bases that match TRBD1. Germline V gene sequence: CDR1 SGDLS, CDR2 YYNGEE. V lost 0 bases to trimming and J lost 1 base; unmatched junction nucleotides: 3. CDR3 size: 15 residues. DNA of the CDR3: TGTGCCAGCAGCGTAGAAGGGGGCTCGAACACTGAAGCTTTCTTT. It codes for CASSVEGGSNTEAFF.

The CDR3 coding sequence is TGTGCCAGCAGTTTTGGGCGGGAGGGCCGCGTACAGTTCTTC. This sequence encodes CASSFGREGRVQFF. The chain uses TRBV27 and TRBJ2-1; TRBD2 matches at 9 bases. V was pared by 3 bases and J by 13 bases, with 10 bases of the junction left unmatched. CDR1 and CDR2 from the germline V gene are MNHEY and SMNVEV (reference sequence). CDR3 size: 14 residues.

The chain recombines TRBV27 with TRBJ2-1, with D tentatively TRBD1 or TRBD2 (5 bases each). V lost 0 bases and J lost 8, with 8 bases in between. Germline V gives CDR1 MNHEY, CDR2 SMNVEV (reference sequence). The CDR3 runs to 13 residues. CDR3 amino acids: CASSLSGVDEQFF. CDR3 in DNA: TGTGCCAGCAGTTTATCGGGGGTGGATGAGCAGTTCTTC.

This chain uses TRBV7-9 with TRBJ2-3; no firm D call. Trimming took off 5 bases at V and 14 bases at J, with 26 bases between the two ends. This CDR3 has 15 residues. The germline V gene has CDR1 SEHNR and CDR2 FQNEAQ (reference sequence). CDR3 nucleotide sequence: TGTGCCAGCAGCCCTTCCGGTCCCCAATCTGGCGTGTTGTATTTT. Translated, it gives CASSPSGPQSGVLYF.

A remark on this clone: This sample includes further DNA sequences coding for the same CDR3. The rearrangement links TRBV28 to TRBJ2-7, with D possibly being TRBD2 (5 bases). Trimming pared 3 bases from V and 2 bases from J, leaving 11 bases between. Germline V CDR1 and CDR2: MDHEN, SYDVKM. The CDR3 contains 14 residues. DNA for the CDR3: TGTGCCAGCAGTTTGTCGGGGTCCGCCTACGAGCAGTACTTC. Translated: CASSLSGSAYEQYF.

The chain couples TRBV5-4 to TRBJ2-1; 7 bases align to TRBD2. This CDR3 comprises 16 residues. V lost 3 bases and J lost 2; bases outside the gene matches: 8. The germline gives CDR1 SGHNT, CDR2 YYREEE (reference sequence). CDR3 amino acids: CASSYGREDTYNEQFF. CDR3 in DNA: TGTGCCAGCAGCTACGGACGGGAGGACACCTACAATGAGCAGTTCTTC.

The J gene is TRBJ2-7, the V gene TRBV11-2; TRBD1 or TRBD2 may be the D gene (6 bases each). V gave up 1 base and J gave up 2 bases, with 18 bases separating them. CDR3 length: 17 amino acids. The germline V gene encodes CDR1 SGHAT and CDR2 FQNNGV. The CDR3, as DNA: TGTGCCAGCAGCTTAGCGTGGGGGCCGGGACTCCCCTACGAGCAGTACTTC. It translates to CASSLAWGPGLPYEQYF.

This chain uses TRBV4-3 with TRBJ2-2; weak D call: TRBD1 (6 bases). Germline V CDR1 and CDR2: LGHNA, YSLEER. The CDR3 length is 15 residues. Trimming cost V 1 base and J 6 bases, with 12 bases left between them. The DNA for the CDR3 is TGCGCCAGCAGCCAAGCCACAGGGTCAGCCGGGGAGCTGTTTTTT. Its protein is CASSQATGSAGELFF.

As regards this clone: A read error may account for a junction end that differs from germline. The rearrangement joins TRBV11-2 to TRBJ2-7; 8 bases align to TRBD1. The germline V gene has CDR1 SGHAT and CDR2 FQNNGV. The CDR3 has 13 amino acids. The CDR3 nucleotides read TGTCCCAGCAGCATAGGGACAGGATACGAGCAGTACTTC. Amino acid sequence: CPSSIGTGYEQYF. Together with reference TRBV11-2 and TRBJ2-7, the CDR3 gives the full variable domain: EAGVAQSPRYKIIEKRQSVAFWCNPISGHATLYWYQQILGQGPKLLIQFQNNGVVDDSQLPKDRFSAERLKGVDSTLKIQPAKLEDSAVYLCPSSIGTGYEQYFGPGTRLTVT.

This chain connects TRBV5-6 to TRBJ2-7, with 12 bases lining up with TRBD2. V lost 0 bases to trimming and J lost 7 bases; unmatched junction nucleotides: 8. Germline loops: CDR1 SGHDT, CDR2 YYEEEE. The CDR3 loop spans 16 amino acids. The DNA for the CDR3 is TGTGCCAGCAGCTTGGGACTAGCGGGAGAGACTGGGGAGCAGTACTTC. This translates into CASSLGLAGETGEQYF.

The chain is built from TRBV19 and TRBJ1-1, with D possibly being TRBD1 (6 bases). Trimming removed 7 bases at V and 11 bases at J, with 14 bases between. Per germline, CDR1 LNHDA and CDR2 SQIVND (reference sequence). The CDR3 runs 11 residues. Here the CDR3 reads CASMRGGEAFF. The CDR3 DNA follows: TGTGCCAGTATGAGGGGGGGCGAGGCTTTCTTT.

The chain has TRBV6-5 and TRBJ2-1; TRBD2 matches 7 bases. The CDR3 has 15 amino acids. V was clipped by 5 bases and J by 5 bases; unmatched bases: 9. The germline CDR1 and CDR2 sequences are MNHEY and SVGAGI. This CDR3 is CASSPVAGVDNEQFF. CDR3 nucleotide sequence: TGTGCCAGCAGTCCGGTGGCGGGAGTCGACAATGAGCAGTTCTTC.

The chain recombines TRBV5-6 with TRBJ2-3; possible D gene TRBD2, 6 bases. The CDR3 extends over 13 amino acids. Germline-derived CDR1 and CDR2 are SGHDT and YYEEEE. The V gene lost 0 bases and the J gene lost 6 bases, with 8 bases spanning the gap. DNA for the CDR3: TGTGCCAGCAGCTTGGCCCGGGGGGATACGCAGTATTTT. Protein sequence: CASSLARGDTQYF.

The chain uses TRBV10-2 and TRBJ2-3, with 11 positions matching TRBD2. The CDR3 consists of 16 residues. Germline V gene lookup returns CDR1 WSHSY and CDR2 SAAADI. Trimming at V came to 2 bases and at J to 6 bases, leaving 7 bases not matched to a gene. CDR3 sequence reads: CASSERGLAAGDTQYF. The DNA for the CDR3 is TGCGCCAGCAGTGAGAGGGGACTAGCGGCGGGTGATACGCAGTATTTT.

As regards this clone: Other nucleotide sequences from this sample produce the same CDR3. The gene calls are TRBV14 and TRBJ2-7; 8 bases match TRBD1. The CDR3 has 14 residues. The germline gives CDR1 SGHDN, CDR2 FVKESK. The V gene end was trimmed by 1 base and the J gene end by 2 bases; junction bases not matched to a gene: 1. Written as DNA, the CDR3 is TGTGCCAGCAGCCAAGGGACAGGGACCTACGAGCAGTACTTC. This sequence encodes CASSQGTGTYEQYF. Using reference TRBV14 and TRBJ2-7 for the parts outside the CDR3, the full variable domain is EAGVTQFPSHSVIEKGQTVTLRCDPISGHDNLYWYRRVMGKEIKFLLHFVKESKQDESGMPNNRFLAERTGGTYSTLKVQPAELEDSGVYFCASSQGTGTYEQYFGPGTRLTVT.

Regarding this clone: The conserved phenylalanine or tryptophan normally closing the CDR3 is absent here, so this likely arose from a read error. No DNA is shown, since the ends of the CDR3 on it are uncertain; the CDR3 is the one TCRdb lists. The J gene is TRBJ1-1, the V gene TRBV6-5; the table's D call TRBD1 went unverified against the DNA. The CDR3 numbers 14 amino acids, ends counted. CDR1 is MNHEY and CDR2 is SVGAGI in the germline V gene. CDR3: CASSPGTATNLVVA.

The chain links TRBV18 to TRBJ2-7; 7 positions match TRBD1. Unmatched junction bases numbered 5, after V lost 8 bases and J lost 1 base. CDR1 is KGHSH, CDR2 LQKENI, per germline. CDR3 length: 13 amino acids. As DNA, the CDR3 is TGTGCCAGCACCACGGGACAGTCCTACGAGCAGTACTTC. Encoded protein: CASTTGQSYEQYF.

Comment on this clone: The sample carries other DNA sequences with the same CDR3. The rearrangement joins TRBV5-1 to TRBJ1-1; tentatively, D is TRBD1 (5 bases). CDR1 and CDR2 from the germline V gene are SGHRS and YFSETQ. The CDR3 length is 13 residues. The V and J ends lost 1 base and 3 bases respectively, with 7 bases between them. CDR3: CASSLWGDTEAFF. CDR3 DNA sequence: TGCGCCAGCAGCTTGTGGGGGGACACTGAAGCTTTCTTT.

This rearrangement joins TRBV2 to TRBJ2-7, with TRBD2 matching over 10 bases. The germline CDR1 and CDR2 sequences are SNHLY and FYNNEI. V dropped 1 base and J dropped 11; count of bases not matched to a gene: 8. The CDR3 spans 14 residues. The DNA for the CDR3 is TGTGCCAGCAGTGAAGGCAGCGGGGGGGCCTTGAAGTACTTC. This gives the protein CASSEGSGGALKYF.